This T cell receptor beta chain comes out of a study of T cell responses to AZD1222 COVID-19 vaccine. The V gene's germline CDR1 is LGHNA and CDR2 YSLEER. The CDR3 totals 12 residues. V lost 0 bases, J lost 9 bases, and 6 bases lay in between. Whole-study findings and limits: Donors, mostly white British, included more females; clonal diversity was possibly underestimated. Repertoires in all cases were sampled only once the peak T cell response had passed. Spike as a whole was targeted by vaccine-associated CD4 TCRs, dominant at 160-218 and 743-854.

Some clones are missing from TCRdb's copy, which holds only in-frame ones; the method was immunoSEQ multiplex PCR. The sample has 120,000 to 150,000 clones, around 90% seen once; the top ten hold approximately 5.6%. A remark on this clone: No antigen is known for it. Other nucleotide sequences from this sample produce the same CDR3.

The input for sequencing was peripheral blood, taken 28 days after the second dose of the MenACWY control vaccine. The J gene is TRBJ1-5, the V gene TRBV4-3; D is perhaps TRBD1 (5 bases). The clonotype comes from an adult who received the MenACWY meningococcal vaccine as a control. This CDR3 reads CASSQDTGPQHF. As DNA, the CDR3 is TGCGCCAGCAGCCAAGATACAGGGCCCCAGCATTTT.